A single sample is the source of the 27 T cell receptor beta chains below, sequenced in a study of blood T cell repertoires in COVID-19. This table comes from immunoSEQ multiplex PCR, and its TCRdb copy is limited to in-frame clones, with some not included. Among 450,000 or so clones listed, approximately 92% were seen once. Sequenced: peripheral blood. These receptor sequences come from a man between 18 and 35 years old with COVID-19, enrolled during active disease.

This clone was counted between two and nine times. V and J are TRBV6-1 and TRBJ1-6; possibly TRBD1 for D (5 bases). Trimming took 2 bases from V and 9 from J, leaving 8 bases between them. The germline CDR1 and CDR2 sequences are MNHNS and SASEGT. The CDR3 is made up of 13 amino acids. This CDR3 is CASSELGVSPLHF. CDR3 coding DNA: TGTGCCAGCAGTGAACTAGGGGTTTCACCCCTCCACTTT.

This clone has a single count. V is TRBV30 and J is TRBJ2-7; D might be TRBD1 (6 bases). Germline V gives CDR1 GTSNPN, CDR2 SVGIG (reference sequence). Trimming pared 6 bases from V and 3 bases from J, leaving 12 bases between. CDR3 length: 12 amino acids. This CDR3 is CACSDSGYEQYF. The CDR3 DNA reads as TGTGCCTGTTCGGACAGTGGCTACGAGCAGTACTTC.

This rearrangement joins TRBV19 to TRBJ2-7; 11 positions match TRBD2. V gave up 3 bases and J gave up 3 bases; unmatched junction bases: 7. This CDR3 is 16 amino acids long. Germline lookup yields CDR1 LNHDA and CDR2 SQIVND (reference sequence). This chain's CDR3 is CASSIRTSGRNYEQYF. CDR3 in DNA: TGTGCCAGTAGTATTCGTACTAGCGGGAGAAACTACGAGCAGTACTTC.

On this clone itself: Other DNA sequences in this specimen translate into the identical CDR3. This chain uses TRBV2 with TRBJ1-2; perhaps TRBD1 as D (6 bases). Germline V lookup: CDR1 SNHLY, CDR2 FYNNEI. Trimming shortened V by 2 bases and J by 4 bases, and 8 bases separated the two germline ends. This CDR3 is built from 13 residues. In DNA, the CDR3 is TGTGCCAGCAGTGAACAGGGGTCCTATGGCTACACCTTC. Protein sequence: CASSEQGSYGYTF.

This clone came up once. The V gene is TRBV19, the J gene TRBJ2-3; 7 nucleotides align to TRBD1. Looked up from germline, CDR1 is LNHDA and CDR2 is SQIVND (reference sequence). V was pared by 7 bases and J by 9 bases, with 7 bases of the junction left unmatched. The CDR3 has 12 amino acids. DNA for the CDR3: TGTGCCAGTACCCCGGCCAGGGGGACGCAGTATTTT. Amino acids: CASTPARGTQYF.

The J gene is TRBJ2-7, the V gene TRBV5-4, with D unresolved. The V end was cut by 10 bases, the J end by 4 bases, with 15 bases between. CDR1 and CDR2 (germline): SGHNT, YYREEE (reference sequence). The CDR3 covers 12 residues. CDR3 loop: CAYRSERYEQYF. In nucleotides, the CDR3 is TGTGCCTACCGTAGTGAACGTTACGAGCAGTACTTC.

Here the CDR3 DNA reads TGTGCCAGCAGTGTACGGGGGGACGAAAATTCACCCCTCCACTTT. It encodes CASSVRGDENSPLHF. The V gene is TRBV2, the J gene TRBJ1-6, with D maybe TRBD1 (5 bases). This CDR3 spans 15 amino acids. Trimming took 4 bases from V and 7 from J, leaving 14 bases between them. Looked up from germline, CDR1 is SNHLY and CDR2 is FYNNEI. The full variable domain, rest sourced from reference TRBV2 and TRBJ1-6, is EPEVTQTPSHQVTQMGQEVILRCVPISNHLYFYWYRQILGQKVEFLVSFYNNEISEKSEIFDDQFSVERPDGSNFTLKIRSTKLEDSAMYFCASSVRGDENSPLHFGNGTRLTVT.

This sequence joins TRBV7-2 and TRBJ2-3; 8 bases map to TRBD2. Germline V CDR1 and CDR2: SGHTA, FQGNSA. V trimming: 3 bases; J trimming: 6 bases; junction bases outside the gene matches: 5. This CDR3 is 14 amino acids long. CDR3 sequence reads: CASSLGGRMDTQYF. In DNA form, the CDR3 reads TGTGCCAGCAGCTTGGGCGGGAGGATGGATACGCAGTATTTT.

The chain is built from TRBV29-1 and TRBJ1-1, with D tentatively TRBD1 (5 bases). The CDR3 sequence is 13 residues long. Germline lookup yields CDR1 SQVTM and CDR2 ANQGSEA. V dropped 6 bases and J dropped 0 bases, with 11 bases sitting between them. The CDR3 sequence is CSVARGLNTEAFF. The CDR3, as DNA: TGCAGCGTCGCCCGGGGGTTGAACACTGAAGCTTTCTTT.

The chain uses TRBV4-1 and TRBJ2-5; the D is unclear. Germline CDR1 and CDR2: MGHRA and YSYEKL. V lost 2 bases and J 5 bases, leaving 18 bases between the germline ends. The CDR3 is made up of 16 amino acids. The CDR3 reads CASSQRSSLDWETQYF. Written as DNA, the CDR3 is TGCGCCAGCAGCCAACGGTCCTCCCTTGACTGGGAGACCCAGTACTTC.

The chain carries TRBV30 and TRBJ2-3; no definite D call. Trimming shortened V by 3 bases and J by 4 bases, and 8 bases separated the two germline ends. The CDR3 has 12 amino acids. Per the germline V gene, CDR1 is GTSNPN and CDR2 is SVGIG (reference sequence). CDR3 protein: CAWSPYPDTQYF. The CDR3 coding sequence is TGTGCCTGGAGCCCCTACCCAGATACGCAGTATTTT.

J is TRBJ1-2 and V is TRBV28, with a possible D match to TRBD1 (6 bases). The germline V gene encodes CDR1 MDHEN and CDR2 SYDVKM. The CDR3 is made up of 14 amino acids. Trimming shortened V by 5 bases and J by 7 bases, and 17 bases separated the two germline ends. The CDR3 protein is CASSQTGFSSGYTF. In nucleotides, the CDR3 is TGTGCCAGCAGTCAGACAGGTTTCTCGTCTGGCTACACCTTC.

The chain links TRBV14 to TRBJ1-1; D possibly corresponds to TRBD1 (6 bases). Germline V gene data show CDR1 as SGHDN and CDR2 as FVKESK. Trimming took off 5 bases at V and 2 bases at J, with 9 bases between the two ends. The CDR3 spans 13 residues. The CDR3 DNA is TGTGCCAGCAGCTGGGGACAAAACACTGAAGCTTTCTTT. This codes for CASSWGQNTEAFF.

This rearrangement joins TRBV30 to TRBJ2-1; no definite D call. Germline CDR1 reads GTSNPN; CDR2 reads SVGIG (reference sequence). The CDR3 consists of 13 residues. The V gene lost 5 bases and the J gene lost 0 bases, with 8 bases spanning the gap. CDR3 sequence: CAWDLSSYNEQFF. The CDR3 nucleotides are TGTGCCTGGGACCTTAGCTCCTACAATGAGCAGTTCTTC.

This clone was detected once. The chain couples TRBV11-3 to TRBJ2-1; maybe TRBD2 (6 bases). The CDR3 consists of 18 residues. Trimming stripped 8 bases from V and 10 bases from J, with 33 bases between. The germline gives CDR1 SGHNT, CDR2 YENEEA. CDR3 nucleotide sequence: TGTGCCAGCTGTAAAACTCGGGTCTATAGCGGAGGATGTCAGGAGCAGTTCTTC. It encodes CASCKTRVYSGGCQEQFF.

The chain joins TRBV11-3 to TRBJ2-7, with 9 bases aligning to TRBD1. Trimming took 5 bases from V and 4 from J; bases not matched to a gene: 12. Per germline, CDR1 SGHNT and CDR2 YENEEA. The CDR3 is 16 amino acids. The CDR3 here is CASSHIQGATSYEQYF. The CDR3, as DNA: TGTGCCAGCAGCCATATACAGGGGGCAACGAGTTACGAGCAGTACTTC.

This clone was found once. V usage is TRBV4-1 and J usage is TRBJ2-7; TRBD2 aligns across 9 bases. There are 14 residues in the CDR3. The V gene end was trimmed by 4 bases and the J gene end by 3 bases; junction bases not matched to a gene: 4. Looked up from germline, CDR1 is MGHRA and CDR2 is YSYEKL. The DNA for the CDR3 is TGCGCCAGCAGCCGTAGCGGGGGAAACTACGAGCAGTACTTC. It codes for CASSRSGGNYEQYF.

The V gene is TRBV5-1, the J gene TRBJ2-3; D call uncertain. The CDR3 consists of 15 residues. V was clipped by 0 bases and J by 0 bases, with 8 bases between them. In germline, CDR1 is SGHRS, CDR2 YFSETQ. In DNA, the CDR3 is TGCGCCAGCAGCTTGGTTGGTAGTAGCACAGATACGCAGTATTTT. Protein: CASSLVGSSTDTQYF.

The chain links TRBV12-3 or TRBV12-4 to TRBJ2-7; D is uncertain. CDR3 size: 13 residues. V lost 2 bases and J lost 9, with 14 bases in between. The CDR3 region is CASSLRSLSGQYF. The CDR3 DNA follows: TGTGCCAGCAGTTTAAGGTCCCTCTCGGGGCAGTACTTC.

V is TRBV18 and J is TRBJ2-6, with 10 bases matching TRBD1. This CDR3 region has 19 residues. Germline assignment: CDR1 KGHSH and CDR2 LQKENI. The trim removed 3 bases at V and 0 bases at J, leaving 8 bases unmatched. The CDR3 here is CASSPFAGQGLSGANVLTF. The CDR3 nucleotides read TGTGCCAGCTCACCCTTCGCGGGACAGGGGCTCTCTGGGGCCAACGTCCTGACTTTC.

This chain links TRBV21-1 with TRBJ2-1; the D call of TRBD2 is as the table states it, not checked on the DNA. TRBV21-1 is a pseudogene. The CDR3 contains 23 residues. In DNA form, the CDR3 reads TGTGCCAGCAGCAAAGTCGGTCAGGTATTGGGACTAGCGGGAGAGGGGCCCTACAATGAGCAGTTCTTC. Translating it yields CASSKVGQVLGLAGEGPYNEQFF.

The chain has TRBV7-2 and TRBJ1-4; D is possibly TRBD1 (5 bases). The germline CDR1 and CDR2 sequences are SGHTA and FQGNSA. CDR3 length equals 13 residues. The V gene lost 5 bases and the J gene lost 4 bases, with 8 bases spanning the gap. The CDR3 DNA is TGTGCCAGCAGCCAGGGCCGTAATGAAAAACTGTTTTTT. Amino acids: CASSQGRNEKLFF.

The chain joins TRBV11-2 to TRBJ2-7, with 7 bases aligning to TRBD2. Germline lookup yields CDR1 SGHAT and CDR2 FQNNGV. CDR3 length: 14 residues. J was trimmed by 5 bases and V by 1 base; bases with no gene match: 5. The CDR3 bases are TGTGCCAGCAGCTTAGGCCCTAGCGGCAACGAGCAGTACTTC. This gives the protein CASSLGPSGNEQYF.

The chain uses TRBV4-1 and TRBJ2-2, with 10 nucleotides matching TRBD2. The CDR3 loop spans 15 amino acids. The germline CDR1 and CDR2 sequences are MGHRA and YSYEKL. Trimming at V came to 2 bases and at J to 7 bases, leaving 4 bases not matched to a gene. The CDR3 nucleotides are TGCGCCAGCAGCCAACGGACTAGCGGAGACGGGGAGCTGTTTTTT. Amino acids: CASSQRTSGDGELFF.

Only a few counts were recorded for this clone. The J gene is TRBJ2-5, the V gene TRBV7-9, with 8 bases identical to TRBD1. This CDR3 comprises 14 residues. The V gene end was trimmed by 5 bases and the J gene end by 4 bases; junction bases not matched to a gene: 6. CDR1 SEHNR and CDR2 FQNEAQ come from the germline V gene (reference sequence). The CDR3 region is CASSPGQGGETQYF. In DNA, the CDR3 is TGTGCCAGCAGCCCTGGACAGGGTGGAGAGACCCAGTACTTC. The full variable domain, its missing parts supplied by reference TRBV7-9 and TRBJ2-5, is DTGVSQNPRHKITKRGQNVTFRCDPISEHNRLYWYRQTLGQGPEFLTYFQNEAQLEKSRLLSDRFSAERPKGSFSTLEIQRTEQGDSAMYLCASSPGQGGETQYFGPGTRLLVL.

CDR3 protein: CASSQLPGTIDNEQFF. DNA for the CDR3: TGCGCCAGCAGCCAGTTACCCGGGACTATCGACAATGAGCAGTTCTTC. This chain links TRBV4-1 with TRBJ2-1; 7 nucleotides align to TRBD2. The CDR3 extends over 16 amino acids. J was trimmed by 5 bases and V by 3 bases; bases with no gene match: 10. Germline-derived CDR1 and CDR2 are MGHRA and YSYEKL.

The V and J genes are TRBV9 and TRBJ2-2; D gene uncertain. Germline V CDR1 and CDR2: SGDLS, YYNGEE. The CDR3 is made up of 15 amino acids. Trimming took off 3 bases at V and 5 bases at J, with 14 bases between the two ends. In DNA, the CDR3 is TGTGCCAGCAGCGCCGTCAGCGCCGGGACCGGGGAGCTGTTTTTT. Protein: CASSAVSAGTGELFF. Filled out from reference TRBV9 and TRBJ2-2, the complete variable domain reads DSGVTQTPKHLITATGQRVTLRCSPRSGDLSVYWYQQSLDQGLQFLIQYYNGEERAKGNILERFSAQQFPDLHSELNLSSLELGDSALYFCASSAVSAGTGELFFGEGSRLTVL.